A single sample is the source of the 19 T cell receptor beta chains below, sequenced in a study of long-term antiretroviral therapy in people with HIV. It was version v3.0 of the immunoSEQ assay that was run at survey level. Only in-frame clones appear in the TCRdb table, and some are missing; sequencing was by immunoSEQ multiplex PCR. The sample shows some 28,000 clones, about 80% of them seen only once. The sample was unsorted PBMCs, taken 0.3 years after starting antiretroviral therapy. The receptors were gathered from a man in his forties with HIV.

V usage is TRBV2 and J usage is TRBJ2-7, with D hard to call. V was clipped by 7 bases and J by 0 bases, with 13 bases between them. The germline V gene encodes CDR1 SNHLY and CDR2 FYNNEI. The CDR3 length is 14 residues. CDR3 sequence reads: CASMQDGVSYEQYF. The DNA for the CDR3 is TGTGCCAGCATGCAGGACGGAGTCTCCTACGAGCAGTACTTC.

This chain links TRBV4-3 with TRBJ1-6, with D possibly being TRBD1 (6 bases). The germline CDR1 and CDR2 sequences are LGHNA and YSLEER. The CDR3 is made up of 15 amino acids. V lost 0 bases to trimming and J lost 10 bases, with 13 bases between them. The chain's CDR3 is CASSQDIQGRSPLHF. As DNA, the CDR3 is TGCGCCAGCAGCCAAGATATACAGGGACGATCACCCCTCCACTTT.

The chain joins TRBV28 to TRBJ2-3, with D possibly matching TRBD2 (6 bases). V shed 7 bases and J shed 3 bases, with 17 bases lying between them. CDR1 and CDR2 from the germline V gene are MDHEN and SYDVKM. The CDR3 runs 15 residues. Here the CDR3 reads CASNTGAGYTDTQYF. CDR3 DNA: TGTGCCAGCAACACCGGGGCGGGATATACAGATACGCAGTATTTT.

This clone was seen only a few times. The V and J genes are TRBV2 and TRBJ2-7; no clear D gene. The CDR3 is 14 amino acids. Trimming cost V 4 bases and J 4 bases, with 14 bases left between them. Per the germline V gene, CDR1 is SNHLY and CDR2 is FYNNEI. As DNA, the CDR3 is TGTGCCAGCAGTGTGATAGGGTCTTCTTACGAGCAGTACTTC. It specifies CASSVIGSSYEQYF.

The chain joins TRBV27 to TRBJ1-1; no clear D. This CDR3 is built from 14 residues. Trimming removed 4 bases from V and 6 bases from J, with 15 bases in between. Germline-derived CDR1 and CDR2 are MNHEY and SMNVEV (reference sequence). This chain's CDR3 is CASSSSGSGAEAFF. The CDR3 DNA sequence: TGTGCCAGCAGTTCGTCAGGTAGTGGCGCTGAAGCTTTCTTT.

This clone was observed a handful of times. This rearrangement joins TRBV6-5 to TRBJ2-7; 9 nucleotides agree with TRBD1. The CDR3 spans 12 residues. V was pared by 6 bases and J by 9 bases, with 6 bases of the junction left unmatched. The germline gives CDR1 MNHEY, CDR2 SVGAGI. The CDR3 sequence: CASSPGQGRQYF. For the CDR3, the DNA is TGTGCCAGCAGCCCGGGACAGGGAAGGCAGTACTTC.

The V call is TRBV18, the J call TRBJ2-7, with 7 positions matching TRBD2. V lost 3 bases to trimming and J lost 0 bases; unmatched junction nucleotides: 11. The CDR3 contains 17 residues. CDR1 is KGHSH and CDR2 is LQKENI in the germline V gene. This CDR3 is CASSPRGGDLGSYEQYF. CDR3 sequence (DNA): TGTGCCAGCTCACCCCGGGGAGGGGACCTCGGCTCCTACGAGCAGTACTTC. Full variable domain (outside the CDR3, taken from reference TRBV18 and TRBJ2-7): NAGVMQNPRHLVRRRGQEARLRCSPMKGHSHVYWYRQLPEEGLKFMVYLQKENIIDESGMPKERFSAEFPKEGPSILRIQQVVRGDSAAYFCASSPRGGDLGSYEQYFGPGTRLTVT.

V usage is TRBV2 and J usage is TRBJ2-5; 8 positions agree with TRBD2. CDR1 is SNHLY and CDR2 is FYNNEI in the germline V gene. The V gene end was trimmed by 4 bases and the J gene end by 5 bases; junction bases not matched to a gene: 6. The CDR3 is made up of 14 amino acids. CDR3: CASSVGSGVETQYF. The DNA of the CDR3 is TGTGCCAGCAGTGTCGGTAGCGGGGTGGAGACCCAGTACTTC.

The V and J genes are TRBV5-5 and TRBJ2-1; D is unclear. CDR3 length: 12 amino acids. The germline CDR1 and CDR2 sequences are SGHKS and YYEKEE (reference sequence). The V end lost 7 bases, the J end lost 10 bases, and 15 bases lay between the germline ends. The CDR3: CASFVRSGEQFF. The CDR3 DNA follows: TGTGCCAGCTTTGTGCGCAGTGGCGAGCAGTTCTTC.

This clone was counted between two and nine times. CDR3 residues: CASQGAGAPLHF. CDR3 DNA sequence: TGTGCCAGCCAAGGGGCGGGTGCACCCCTCCACTTT. This sequence joins TRBV2 and TRBJ1-6, with a tentative D call TRBD1 (5 bases). The CDR3 extends over 12 amino acids. V was cut by 8 bases and J by 11 bases, with 13 bases left in between. The germline CDR1 and CDR2 sequences are SNHLY and FYNNEI. Using reference TRBV2 and TRBJ1-6 for the parts outside the CDR3, the full variable domain is EPEVTQTPSHQVTQMGQEVILRCVPISNHLYFYWYRQILGQKVEFLVSFYNNEISEKSEIFDDQFSVERPDGSNFTLKIRSTKLEDSAMYFCASQGAGAPLHFGNGTRLTVT.

The chain is built from TRBV30 and TRBJ2-6, with D possibly matching TRBD2 (6 bases). The CDR3 spans 15 residues. Trimming took 5 bases from V and 2 from J, leaving 13 bases between them. The V gene's germline CDR1 is GTSNPN and CDR2 SVGIG (reference sequence). The CDR3 nucleotides are TGTGCCTGGGTTCCAACTAGCACTGGGGCCAACGTCCTGACTTTC. Protein sequence: CAWVPTSTGANVLTF.

This clone was observed a few times. The genes are TRBV4-3 and TRBJ1-2, with 11 bases aligning to TRBD1. V trimming: 4 bases; J trimming: 3 bases; junction bases outside the gene matches: 4. CDR1 is LGHNA and CDR2 is YSLEER in the germline V gene. This CDR3 has 15 amino acids. The CDR3, as DNA: TGCGCCAGCAGCCCGGGACAGGGGGTAGACTATGGCTACACCTTC. As protein: CASSPGQGVDYGYTF.

The V and J genes are TRBV28 and TRBJ1-4; D unclear. Germline CDR1 is MDHEN and CDR2 is SYDVKM. The CDR3 runs to 16 residues. V was trimmed by 3 bases and J by 5 bases, leaving 16 bases between them. CDR3 sequence reads: CASSFRPGKRNEKLFF. CDR3 coding DNA: TGTGCCAGCAGTTTTCGTCCGGGGAAGAGGAATGAAAAACTGTTTTTT.

The V gene is TRBV28, the J gene TRBJ2-7; D unclear. This CDR3 is built from 16 residues. In germline, CDR1 is MDHEN, CDR2 SYDVKM. V lost 2 bases and J 0 bases, leaving 14 bases between the germline ends. CDR3 residues: CASSLRTFPSSYEQYF. CDR3 in DNA: TGTGCCAGCAGTTTACGGACCTTTCCTAGCTCCTACGAGCAGTACTTC.

The chain has TRBV6-6 and TRBJ2-2; the D gene is possibly TRBD1 (6 bases). V was pared by 2 bases and J by 5 bases, with 9 bases between. The CDR3 spans 14 residues. Per germline, CDR1 MNHNY and CDR2 SVGAGI (reference sequence). The CDR3 coding sequence is TGTGCCAGCAGTTACACCACAGGGACCGGGGAGCTGTTTTTT. Its translation: CASSYTTGTGELFF.

The count of this clone is one. V and J are TRBV9 and TRBJ1-3, with 8 bases aligning to TRBD1. Trimming at V came to 4 bases and at J to 5 bases, leaving 11 bases not matched to a gene. CDR3 length: 16 residues. Germline-derived CDR1 and CDR2 are SGDLS and YYNGEE. Here the CDR3 reads CASSPTTGGSRNTIYF. In DNA, the CDR3 is TGTGCCAGCAGCCCGACTACAGGGGGGAGTCGAAACACCATATATTTT.

V is TRBV4-2 and J is TRBJ2-3; the D gene could be TRBD1 or TRBD2 (5 bases each). The germline V gene has CDR1 LGHNA and CDR2 YNFKEQ. CDR3 length: 19 amino acids. V was trimmed by 0 bases and J by 6 bases, leaving 25 bases between them. CDR3 DNA sequence: TGTGCCAGCAGCCAAGAGATCCACGAATGGGGGACCGTCCCCGATACGCAGTATTTT. It yields the protein CASSQEIHEWGTVPDTQYF.

The CDR3 loop reads CASGLGNTIYF. The CDR3 DNA is TGTGCCAGCGGCCTCGGAAACACCATATATTTT. The chain joins TRBV6-5 to TRBJ1-3; D remains ambiguous. The CDR3 is 11 amino acids. Per germline, CDR1 MNHEY and CDR2 SVGAGI. Trimming stripped 8 bases from V and 4 bases from J, with 6 bases between.

This clone occurred a few times. This chain joins TRBV4-3 and TRBJ1-6; TRBD1 matches 8 bases. Trimming at V came to 4 bases and at J to 7 bases, leaving 6 bases not matched to a gene. CDR1 and CDR2 from the germline V gene are LGHNA and YSLEER. This CDR3 spans 15 amino acids. CDR3 sequence reads: CASSRIQGGNSPLHF. CDR3 coding DNA: TGCGCCAGCAGCCGCATACAGGGGGGCAATTCACCCCTCCACTTT.